At least ten counts were recorded for the clone carrying this T cell receptor (beta chain). Its cognate antigen is unknown. The V gene's germline CDR1 is MDHEN and CDR2 SYDVKM. V dropped 8 bases and J dropped 4 bases, with 19 bases sitting between them. The CDR3 contains 15 residues. These data originate in a study of identical twins. Each CDR3 protein is one row after TCRdb ran MiXCR on the 5' RACE reads. The data hold a few hundred thousand distinct CDR3 sequences, with approximately 9.6% observed a single time. Whole-study findings and limits: For out-of-frame beta sequences, excess twin sharing was weaker.

Another study also made use of these data, one on yellow fever vaccine responses in identical twins. This second study notes: In identical twins, vaccine T cell responses appeared partly shared and partly individual.

The TCR sequence derives from a woman under 30 in good health. The chain links TRBV28 to TRBJ2-3, with D unresolved. The material sequenced was PBMCs. CDR3 loop: CASLPQFRYADTQYF. Here the CDR3 DNA reads TGTGCCAGCCTACCTCAATTCCGGTACGCAGATACGCAGTATTTT.